The 29 T cell receptor beta chains given below trace back to one sample, sequenced in a study of a mutant IDH1 vaccine in newly diagnosed glioma. Their antigen targets remain unknown. Sequencing used immunoSEQ multiplex PCR; TCRdb keeps in-frame clones, though not all of them. The data show tens of thousands of clones, with 87% seen just once and approximately 1.5% held by the top ten. Specified time point: week 23, last vaccination. Alongside topical imiquimod, each dose of vaccine comprised 300 ug of mutant IDH1 20-mer peptide. The sequences come from PBMCs, collected from a glioma patient whose treatment included an IDH1 peptide vaccine. These receptors were taken from a man aged 35 to 55 with glioma.

The chain is built from TRBV6-5 and TRBJ1-5; D unclear. The CDR3 has 15 residues. Germline loops: CDR1 MNHEY, CDR2 SVGAGI. The V gene lost 2 bases and the J gene lost 5 bases, with 13 bases spanning the gap. The CDR3 loop is CASSYTTGSDQPQHF. The CDR3 DNA reads as TGTGCCAGCAGTTACACGACGGGGTCGGATCAGCCCCAGCATTTT.

The CDR3 DNA follows: TGTGCCAGCAGCTTAGCCGGGGCGGGAGTGGAGCAGTACTTC. Its protein product is CASSLAGAGVEQYF. This chain uses TRBV7-2 with TRBJ2-7; 7 bases are a match to TRBD2. Germline-derived CDR1 and CDR2 are SGHTA and FQGNSA. The V and J ends lost 0 bases and 7 bases, in that order; junction bases with no gene match: 6. CDR3 size: 14 residues.

This clone was seen just once. One junction end disagrees with the germline gene, perhaps due to a read error. In DNA, the CDR3 is TGTGCCAGCAGGCGTCCGGGACAGGGGGCCGACAGACCCGATTTC. Protein: CASRRPGQGADRPDF. The chain combines TRBV2 with TRBJ2-7; 12 bases are a match to TRBD1. This CDR3 contains 15 residues. Germline V lookup: CDR1 SNHLY, CDR2 FYNNEI.

With regard to this clone: This same CDR3 is encoded by further DNA sequences in the sample. The chain employs TRBV10-3 and TRBJ1-5; no firm D call. Trimming shortened V by 3 bases and J by 6 bases, and 6 bases separated the two germline ends. The CDR3 consists of 12 residues. The germline V gene has CDR1 ENHRY and CDR2 SYGVKD. DNA of the CDR3: TGTGCCATCAGTGAAAGCGGTCAGCCCCAGCATTTT. Encoded protein: CAISESGQPQHF.

The chain employs TRBV7-9 and TRBJ1-2, with D hard to call. Germline assignment: CDR1 SEHNR and CDR2 FQNEAQ (reference sequence). CDR3 size: 11 residues. Trimming removed 2 bases at V and 7 bases at J, with 5 bases between. The CDR3 coding sequence is TGTGCCAGCAGCTTAATGGGTGGCTACACCTTC. Amino acid sequence: CASSLMGGYTF.

The rearrangement joins TRBV5-1 to TRBJ2-5; 9 bases map to TRBD2. The germline V gene encodes CDR1 SGHRS and CDR2 YFSETQ. The CDR3 has 15 residues. V shed 1 base and J 5 bases; nucleotides not matched to a gene: 6. CDR3 in amino acids: CASSLPVAGAETQYF. The CDR3 bases are TGCGCCAGCAGCTTGCCTGTAGCGGGAGCTGAGACCCAGTACTTC.

A note on this clone: This specimen includes other DNA sequences encoding the same CDR3. The V call is TRBV28, the J call TRBJ1-5; 7 nucleotides agree with TRBD1. This CDR3 is 14 amino acids long. J lost 3 bases, V lost 5 bases, and 4 bases had no gene match. The germline V gene encodes CDR1 MDHEN and CDR2 SYDVKM. CDR3 nucleotides: TGTGCCAGCAGTCCAACAGGGGACAATCAGCCCCAGCATTTT. It specifies CASSPTGDNQPQHF.

The CDR3 sequence: CASTGPGRVRETQYF. The CDR3 region has the DNA TGTGCCAGCACGGGCCCCGGCAGGGTAAGGGAGACCCAGTACTTC. The chain links TRBV2 to TRBJ2-5; possibly TRBD1 for D (5 bases). CDR3 length: 15 amino acids. Germline CDR1 is SNHLY and CDR2 is FYNNEI. V lost 7 bases and J lost 5, with 20 bases in between.

The chain combines TRBV5-1 with TRBJ2-7; a weak D match, TRBD2 (6 bases). CDR1 and CDR2 from the germline V gene are SGHRS and YFSETQ. CDR3 size: 19 residues. Trimming cost V 1 base and J 7 bases, with 30 bases left between them. For the CDR3, the DNA is TGCGCCAGCAGCTTGAACGGGAGAAGGGGCCTAATCTCGACTGGAGAGCAGTACTTC. It encodes CASSLNGRRGLISTGEQYF.

The chain links TRBV9 to TRBJ2-3; a weak D match, TRBD1 (6 bases). Germline values: CDR1 SGDLS, CDR2 YYNGEE. Deletions cut 6 bases from V and 0 bases from J, with 11 bases between. The length of the CDR3 is 14 residues. This CDR3 reads CASTPGASTDTQYF. CDR3 coding DNA: TGTGCCAGCACCCCAGGGGCCAGCACAGATACGCAGTATTTT.

This clone turned up a few times. This chain joins TRBV4-1 and TRBJ2-1, with 8 bases identical to TRBD1. Trimming removed 4 bases from V and 7 bases from J; junction bases left unmatched: 6. This CDR3 has 14 amino acids. CDR1 and CDR2 (germline): MGHRA, YSYEKL. CDR3 DNA sequence: TGCGCCAGCAGCCGAGGACAGGGAGCGAATGAGCAGTTCTTC. Translation: CASSRGQGANEQFF.

V gene TRBV4-3 combines with J gene TRBJ2-7, with 7 bases that match TRBD2. Trimming removed 0 bases from V and 5 bases from J; junction bases left unmatched: 10. CDR1 LGHNA and CDR2 YSLEER come from the germline V gene. The CDR3 runs 16 residues. The CDR3 DNA reads TGCGCCAGCAGCCAAGAAGGGGTAGCGGGCAAACACGAGCAGTACTTC. Its protein product is CASSQEGVAGKHEQYF.

The CDR3 sequence: CASSFPNQETQYF. The DNA of the CDR3 is TGTGCCAGCAGCTTCCCGAATCAAGAGACCCAGTACTTC. The chain uses TRBV7-8 and TRBJ2-5, with D uncertain. The germline CDR1 and CDR2 sequences are SGHVS and FQNEAQ. V shed 3 bases and J shed 2 bases, with 7 bases lying between them. This CDR3 has 13 residues.

The chain carries TRBV4-1 and TRBJ2-1; D is unresolved. Germline lookup yields CDR1 MGHRA and CDR2 YSYEKL. The CDR3 is 15 amino acids. With 0 bases removed from V and 4 bases from J, the gap between germline ends came to 10 bases. CDR3 protein: CASSQDRYGYNEQFF. The CDR3 DNA reads TGCGCCAGCAGCCAAGATCGGTATGGATACAATGAGCAGTTCTTC.

This chain links TRBV14 with TRBJ2-7, with D perhaps TRBD2 (6 bases). Germline V gene data show CDR1 as SGHDN and CDR2 as FVKESK. V gave up 4 bases and J gave up 2 bases, with 12 bases separating them. This CDR3 is built from 14 residues. DNA of the CDR3: TGTGCCAGCAGCCCAGCGGGTTTGCCCTACGAGCAGTACTTC. Amino acid sequence: CASSPAGLPYEQYF.

The rearrangement uses TRBV5-8 and TRBJ1-5; D is possibly TRBD1 (6 bases). Trimming pared 2 bases from V and 3 bases from J, leaving 12 bases between. The CDR3 runs 15 residues. Germline loops: CDR1 SGHTS, CDR2 YDEGEE. The CDR3 region is CASSFRGRNNQPQHF. The CDR3 DNA reads as TGTGCCAGCAGCTTCAGGGGAAGAAACAATCAGCCCCAGCATTTT. The whole variable domain, remainder taken from reference TRBV5-8 and TRBJ1-5, is EAGVTQSPTHLIKTRGQQATLRCSPISGHTSVYWYQQALGLGLQFLLWYDEGEERNRGNFPPRFSGRQFPNYSSELNVNALELEDSALYLCASSFRGRNNQPQHFGDGTRLSIL.

The chain couples TRBV18 to TRBJ1-4; no definite D call. From germline, CDR1 is KGHSH and CDR2 LQKENI. CDR3 length equals 16 residues. Trimming cost V 6 bases and J 0 bases, with 14 bases left between them. In nucleotides, the CDR3 is TGTGCCAGCTCTTCCCAGTATCCAGCAACTAATGAAAAACTGTTTTTT. The encoded protein is CASSSQYPATNEKLFF. The full variable domain, in which reference TRBV18 and TRBJ1-4 provide the parts outside the CDR3, is NAGVMQNPRHLVRRRGQEARLRCSPMKGHSHVYWYRQLPEEGLKFMVYLQKENIIDESGMPKERFSAEFPKEGPSILRIQQVVRGDSAAYFCASSSQYPATNEKLFFGSGTQLSVL.

The chain employs TRBV9 and TRBJ1-2; D possibly corresponds to TRBD1 (6 bases). The CDR3 runs to 15 residues. V lost 5 bases and J lost 2, with 16 bases in between. In germline, CDR1 is SGDLS, CDR2 YYNGEE. The CDR3 DNA reads as TGTGCCAGCAGTATCCTGTCCGGGGGCAACTATGGCTACACCTTC. This sequence encodes CASSILSGGNYGYTF.

The rearrangement links TRBV2 to TRBJ2-5, with D unresolved. The CDR3 runs 11 residues. The V end lost 7 bases, the J end lost 3 bases, and 6 bases lay between the germline ends. CDR1 SNHLY and CDR2 FYNNEI come from the germline V gene. The CDR3 sequence: CASKPEETQYF. The CDR3 coding sequence is TGTGCCAGCAAACCGGAAGAGACCCAGTACTTC.

The chain joins TRBV6-1 to TRBJ2-2; 7 bases are shared with TRBD2. Trimming removed 8 bases from V and 4 bases from J; junction bases left unmatched: 10. CDR1 is MNHNS, CDR2 SASEGT, per germline. This CDR3 is 15 amino acids long. The CDR3 sequence is CASGWGGSITGELFF. CDR3 DNA sequence: TGTGCCAGCGGGTGGGGGGGAAGCATCACCGGGGAGCTGTTTTTT.

V gene TRBV10-2 combines with J gene TRBJ1-5; D gene uncertain. V lost 4 bases and J lost 5, with 6 bases in between. Germline V gene sequence: CDR1 WSHSY, CDR2 SAAADI. There are 12 residues in the CDR3. CDR3 bases: TGCGCCAGCAGTGGCGACTATCAGCCCCAGCATTTT. Its protein is CASSGDYQPQHF.

This clone showed up just a few times. This chain links TRBV5-5 with TRBJ1-4; D gene ambiguous. This CDR3 contains 12 residues. Trimming took 2 bases from V and 10 from J, leaving 9 bases between them. Germline values: CDR1 SGHKS, CDR2 YYEKEE (reference sequence). The CDR3 region has the DNA TGTGCCAGCAGCTTTGAGGATAGAAAACTGTTTTTT. Protein: CASSFEDRKLFF.

The V call is TRBV14, the J call TRBJ2-1; 12 bases map to TRBD2. The CDR3 length is 17 residues. Trimming cost V 0 bases and J 7 bases; bases outside gene matches: 7. Germline V gene sequence: CDR1 SGHDN, CDR2 FVKESK. In DNA form, the CDR3 reads TGTGCCAGCAGCCAAGATATACTAGCGGGAGGCGGTAATGAGCAGTTCTTC. It yields the protein CASSQDILAGGGNEQFF.

This chain links TRBV18 with TRBJ2-7, with TRBD2 matching 9 bases. In germline, CDR1 is KGHSH, CDR2 LQKENI. This CDR3 contains 15 residues. After removal of 3 bases from V and 2 bases from J, the junction contained 5 bases not matched to a gene. CDR3: CASSPGSGSPYEQYF. Written as DNA, the CDR3 is TGTGCCAGCTCACCGGGTAGCGGGAGCCCCTACGAGCAGTACTTC. The full variable domain, its missing parts supplied by reference TRBV18 and TRBJ2-7, is NAGVMQNPRHLVRRRGQEARLRCSPMKGHSHVYWYRQLPEEGLKFMVYLQKENIIDESGMPKERFSAEFPKEGPSILRIQQVVRGDSAAYFCASSPGSGSPYEQYFGPGTRLTVT.

CDR3 in DNA: TGTGCCAGCAGGCCGGGACTACCGAACACCGGGGAGCTGTTTTTT. This codes for CASRPGLPNTGELFF. J is TRBJ2-2 and V is TRBV6-5; 7 positions agree with TRBD2. The germline gives CDR1 MNHEY, CDR2 SVGAGI. The J segment lost 0 bases and the V segment lost 6 bases, leaving 4 bases of the junction unmatched. The CDR3 has 15 amino acids.

This clone showed up just once. V and J are TRBV2 and TRBJ2-7; 9 bases line up with TRBD2. CDR3 length: 14 amino acids. Germline V gene lookup returns CDR1 SNHLY and CDR2 FYNNEI. Losses at the gene ends were 6 bases for V and 4 bases for J; bases not matched to a gene: 7. The CDR3 reads CASRSGLATYEQYF. CDR3 DNA sequence: TGTGCCAGCAGGTCGGGACTAGCCACTTACGAGCAGTACTTC. Variable domain in full (rest from reference TRBV2 and TRBJ2-7): EPEVTQTPSHQVTQMGQEVILRCVPISNHLYFYWYRQILGQKVEFLVSFYNNEISEKSEIFDDQFSVERPDGSNFTLKIRSTKLEDSAMYFCASRSGLATYEQYFGPGTRLTVT.

The rearrangement joins TRBV18 to TRBJ2-7; possible D gene TRBD2, 6 bases. V lost 3 bases, J lost 5 bases, and 11 bases lay in between. The CDR3 has 13 residues. Germline lookup yields CDR1 KGHSH and CDR2 LQKENI. CDR3 sequence reads: CASSPRGRDEQYF. The CDR3 bases are TGTGCCAGCTCACCGCGGGGTCGGGACGAGCAGTACTTC. The full variable domain, rest sourced from reference TRBV18 and TRBJ2-7, is NAGVMQNPRHLVRRRGQEARLRCSPMKGHSHVYWYRQLPEEGLKFMVYLQKENIIDESGMPKERFSAEFPKEGPSILRIQQVVRGDSAAYFCASSPRGRDEQYFGPGTRLTVT.

This clone was recorded a few times. The chain links TRBV7-8 to TRBJ2-2, with TRBD2 matching over 12 bases. The CDR3 spans 15 residues. Germline trimming cut 4 bases from V and 6 bases from J; bases unmatched to any gene: 3. CDR1 and CDR2 (germline): SGHVS, FQNEAQ. The CDR3 region is CASSWTSGMSGELFF. In nucleotides, the CDR3 is TGTGCCAGCAGCTGGACTAGCGGGATGTCCGGGGAGCTGTTTTTT.

This clone was seen once. The chain carries TRBV28 and TRBJ1-3, with D tentatively TRBD1 (5 bases). The germline V and J ends were trimmed by 8 bases and 0 bases, with 11 bases remaining between them. CDR3 length: 14 amino acids. Germline CDR1 MDHEN, CDR2 SYDVKM. Written as DNA, the CDR3 is TGTGCCAGCCAGGACACTAGCTCTGGAAACACCATATATTTT. It encodes CASQDTSSGNTIYF.